The 29 T cell receptor beta chains below come from one sample, sequenced in a study of T cell changes during pregnancy in multiple sclerosis. Clones were read by immunoSEQ multiplex PCR, and TCRdb kept only the in-frame ones, dropping some. Here the sample spans approximately 40,000 clones, 88% being singletons. Sequencing used CD4+ T cells from peripheral blood mononuclear cells, obtained in the second trimester of pregnancy. The origin of the receptors is a female donor with multiple sclerosis, enrolled in a pregnancy study.

This chain uses TRBV9 with TRBJ1-1; tentative D call: TRBD1 (6 bases). The germline V gene encodes CDR1 SGDLS and CDR2 YYNGEE. CDR3 length: 18 residues. The V gene lost 2 bases and the J gene lost 3 bases, with 23 bases spanning the gap. The CDR3 is CASSVSPGLPGVDTEAFF. The CDR3 DNA reads as TGTGCCAGCAGCGTCTCCCCCGGGCTTCCAGGGGTGGACACTGAAGCTTTCTTT.

This clone was found once. V usage is TRBV6-5 and J usage is TRBJ2-3, with no clear D. CDR1 MNHEY and CDR2 SVGAGI come from the germline V gene. Deletions cut 6 bases from V and 2 bases from J, with 12 bases between. The CDR3 has 14 amino acids. The DNA for the CDR3 is TGTGCCAGCAGGGAAACAGCCTCCACAGATACGCAGTATTTT. It yields the protein CASRETASTDTQYF.

The CDR3 here is CASRLGAGSYEQYF. The DNA of the CDR3 is TGTGCCAGCCGGTTAGGAGCGGGATCCTACGAGCAGTACTTC. The chain recombines TRBV28 with TRBJ2-7; 7 nucleotides align to TRBD2. The germline V gene encodes CDR1 MDHEN and CDR2 SYDVKM. The length of the CDR3 is 14 residues. J was trimmed by 1 base and V by 8 bases; bases with no gene match: 8.

The chain joins TRBV14 to TRBJ2-2; TRBD1 is a possible D gene (5 bases). V was pared by 4 bases and J by 4 bases, with 19 bases between. Germline V gene lookup returns CDR1 SGHDN and CDR2 FVKESK. The CDR3 runs 17 residues. CDR3 nucleotide sequence: TGTGCCAGCAGCCGTCGCGCAGGGCGCTCCGGCACCGGGGAGCTGTTTTTT. Encoded protein: CASSRRAGRSGTGELFF.

The chain recombines TRBV2 with TRBJ1-1, with TRBD1 matching 8 bases. V shed 2 bases and J 7 bases; nucleotides not matched to a gene: 6. Germline V CDR1 and CDR2: SNHLY, FYNNEI. This CDR3 has 14 residues. CDR3 nucleotides: TGTGCCAGCAGTGAAAAGGGACAGGATGATGAAGCTTTCTTT. Protein product: CASSEKGQDDEAFF.

The genes are TRBV28 and TRBJ1-2; no firm D call. The CDR3 sequence is 15 residues long. The ends were cut back, 0 bases at V and 1 base at J, with 9 bases in the middle. The germline V gene has CDR1 MDHEN and CDR2 SYDVKM. The CDR3 nucleotides are TGTGCCAGCAGTTTATGGCAGGTGAATAACTATGGCTACACCTTC. Amino acid sequence: CASSLWQVNNYGYTF.

The chain recombines TRBV7-6 with TRBJ2-1; 8 bases are shared with TRBD2. The V segment lost 4 bases and the J segment 9 bases; nucleotides outside the gene matches: 14. The germline CDR1 and CDR2 sequences are SGHVS and FNYEAQ. This CDR3 has 16 amino acids. In DNA form, the CDR3 reads TGTGCCAGCAGCTGGCCGACTAGCGCGCGACGGCCTGAGCAGTTCTTC. This sequence encodes CASSWPTSARRPEQFF.

This clone was observed a handful of times. The chain links TRBV29-1 to TRBJ2-1; 14 bases align to TRBD2. CDR3 length equals 14 residues. V was pared by 5 bases and J by 10 bases, with 7 bases of the junction left unmatched. Germline V CDR1 and CDR2: SQVTM, ANQGSEA. In nucleotides, the CDR3 is TGCAGCGTTACGGGACTAGCGGGAGTTGGGGAGCAGTTCTTC. Residues: CSVTGLAGVGEQFF.

This sequence joins TRBV28 and TRBJ1-5, with 10 positions matching TRBD1. The junction had 9 bases not matched to a gene; V was cut back by 4 bases and J by 6 bases. This CDR3 region has 16 residues. Per germline, CDR1 MDHEN and CDR2 SYDVKM. CDR3 amino acids: CASSSPDRGQVQPQHF. The CDR3 DNA sequence: TGTGCCAGCAGTTCCCCCGACAGGGGGCAGGTTCAGCCCCAGCATTTT. Full variable domain (outside the CDR3, taken from reference TRBV28 and TRBJ1-5): DVKVTQSSRYLVKRTGEKVFLECVQDMDHENMFWYRQDPGLGLRLIYFSYDVKMKEKGDIPEGYSVSREKKERFSLILESASTNQTSMYLCASSSPDRGQVQPQHFGDGTRLSIL.

The V and J genes are TRBV9 and TRBJ2-2, with D tentatively TRBD2 (5 bases). The CDR3 runs 14 residues. CDR1 is SGDLS and CDR2 is YYNGEE in the germline V gene. V was pared by 1 base and J by 7 bases, with 11 bases between. CDR3 DNA: TGTGCCAGCAGCGTATTTTCAGCGGACGGGGAGCTGTTTTTT. Translation gives CASSVFSADGELFF. The entire variable domain, with the rest obtained from reference TRBV9 and TRBJ2-2, is as follows: DSGVTQTPKHLITATGQRVTLRCSPRSGDLSVYWYQQSLDQGLQFLIQYYNGEERAKGNILERFSAQQFPDLHSELNLSSLELGDSALYFCASSVFSADGELFFGEGSRLTVL.

This clone has just one count. CDR3: CASSPLFDRGEQYF. The CDR3 DNA sequence: TGTGCCAGCAGTCCCCTTTTCGACAGGGGCGAGCAGTACTTC. The chain combines TRBV6-6 with TRBJ2-7, with 8 bases fitting TRBD1. CDR1 is MNHNY and CDR2 is SVGAGI in the germline V gene (reference sequence). The CDR3 has 14 amino acids. The V segment lost 5 bases and the J segment 6 bases; nucleotides outside the gene matches: 9.

The V and J genes are TRBV6-1 and TRBJ2-7, with 10 bases lining up with TRBD1. The CDR3 has 14 residues. V gave up 6 bases and J gave up 6 bases; unmatched junction bases: 8. The germline V gene encodes CDR1 MNHNS and CDR2 SASEGT. The CDR3 nucleotides read TGTGCCAGCAGGAAAGGACAGGGGGAAGGCGAGCAGTACTTC. Residues: CASRKGQGEGEQYF.

The CDR3 nucleotides read TGTGCCAGCAGCCCCTCGGGGTTGGCGAGCTCCTACAATGAGCAGTTCTTC. This encodes CASSPSGLASSYNEQFF. The V call is TRBV28, the J call TRBJ2-1; D might be TRBD2 (5 bases). V was shortened by 6 bases and J by 0 bases, with 18 bases between the two germline ends. Germline V gene lookup returns CDR1 MDHEN and CDR2 SYDVKM. The CDR3 has 17 amino acids.

CDR3 nucleotide sequence: TGTGCCAGCAGCTTAGTTACAGCCTACGAGCAGTACTTC. Its translation: CASSLVTAYEQYF. The rearrangement joins TRBV7-2 to TRBJ2-7; no definite D call. The V gene lost 1 base and the J gene lost 2 bases, with 6 bases spanning the gap. Germline V lookup: CDR1 SGHTA, CDR2 FQGNSA. This CDR3 has 13 residues.

The chain uses TRBV25-1 and TRBJ2-5, with a weak D call TRBD2 (6 bases). The CDR3 spans 13 residues. Per germline, CDR1 MGHDK and CDR2 SYGVNS. V was clipped by 4 bases and J by 4 bases, with 10 bases between them. The CDR3 is CASSAGTRETQYF. CDR3 in DNA: TGTGCCAGCAGTGCCGGGACTCGAGAGACCCAGTACTTC.

The V and J genes are TRBV6-6 and TRBJ2-5; 10 nucleotides match TRBD2. CDR3 size: 14 residues. V shed 2 bases and J 3 bases; nucleotides not matched to a gene: 0. Germline V gene data show CDR1 as MNHNY and CDR2 as SVGAGI (reference sequence). The DNA of the CDR3 is TGTGCCAGCAGTTACGGGACTAGCGAAGAGACCCAGTACTTC. Encoded protein: CASSYGTSEETQYF.

The chain couples TRBV14 to TRBJ1-1, with D possibly matching TRBD1 (6 bases). Trimming left V 4 bases short and J 1 base short, with 7 bases between. This CDR3 spans 13 amino acids. The germline gives CDR1 SGHDN, CDR2 FVKESK. The CDR3 DNA reads TGTGCCAGCAGCCTACAGGGGAACACTGAAGCTTTCTTT. Its translation is CASSLQGNTEAFF.

This sequence joins TRBV28 and TRBJ1-4; no definite D call. The V gene lost 8 bases and the J gene lost 8 bases, with 18 bases spanning the gap. Germline V gene data show CDR1 as MDHEN and CDR2 as SYDVKM. The CDR3 is made up of 14 amino acids. CDR3 bases: TGTGCCAGCTGGAACGGGCAGGCGGGCGAAAAACTGTTTTTT. Translating it yields CASWNGQAGEKLFF.

J is TRBJ2-7 and V is TRBV5-6, with 12 bases aligning to TRBD2. Germline CDR1 and CDR2: SGHDT and YYEEEE. This CDR3 comprises 15 residues. The trim removed 3 bases at V and 7 bases at J, leaving 8 bases unmatched. The CDR3 loop is CASSSKLAGGWEQYF. The DNA of the CDR3 is TGTGCCAGCAGCTCGAAACTAGCGGGGGGTTGGGAGCAGTACTTC.

The chain recombines TRBV19 with TRBJ2-1, with D tentatively TRBD2 (6 bases). The length of the CDR3 is 17 residues. Germline CDR1 is LNHDA and CDR2 is SQIVND (reference sequence). With 5 bases removed from V and 1 base from J, the gap between germline ends came to 18 bases. DNA of the CDR3: TGTGCCAGTAGTCCTAGAGGGCTAGGGACTTCCTACAATGAGCAGTTCTTC. Protein: CASSPRGLGTSYNEQFF. Together with reference TRBV19 and TRBJ2-1, the CDR3 gives the full variable domain: DGGITQSPKYLFRKEGQNVTLSCEQNLNHDAMYWYRQDPGQGLRLIYYSQIVNDFQKGDIAEGYSVSREKKESFPLTVTSAQKNPTAFYLCASSPRGLGTSYNEQFFGPGTRLTVL.

In nucleotides, the CDR3 is TGTGCCAGCAGTGAAGGGACAGCCAAATACGAGCAGTACTTC. Protein product: CASSEGTAKYEQYF. This chain links TRBV6-1 with TRBJ2-7; a possible D gene is TRBD1 (6 bases). The CDR3 loop spans 14 amino acids. Per the germline V gene, CDR1 is MNHNS and CDR2 is SASEGT. Trimming cost V 1 base and J 4 bases, with 11 bases left between them.

The chain employs TRBV7-9 and TRBJ2-1, with a weak D call TRBD2 (7 bases). Germline V CDR1 and CDR2: SEHNR, FQNEAQ (reference sequence). With 7 bases removed from V and 5 bases from J, the gap between germline ends came to 18 bases. The CDR3 is 15 amino acids. The CDR3 nucleotides read TGTGCCAGCACCCTACTCGGGGGGCCGGACAATGAGCAGTTCTTC. Its protein is CASTLLGGPDNEQFF.

CDR3 DNA sequence: TGTGCCAGTAGTATCTTGGGACTAGCGGGGCAGCAGTTCTTC. This codes for CASSILGLAGQQFF. The V gene is TRBV19, the J gene TRBJ2-1; 13 bases map to TRBD2. V gave up 3 bases and J gave up 11 bases; unmatched junction bases: 4. Germline CDR1 is LNHDA and CDR2 is SQIVND (reference sequence). The CDR3 is 14 residues long. Supplemented by reference TRBV19 and TRBJ2-1, the full variable domain reads DGGITQSPKYLFRKEGQNVTLSCEQNLNHDAMYWYRQDPGQGLRLIYYSQIVNDFQKGDIAEGYSVSREKKESFPLTVTSAQKNPTAFYLCASSILGLAGQQFFGPGTRLTVL.

The chain has TRBV28 and TRBJ1-2; 9 bases match TRBD1. The CDR3 loop spans 16 amino acids. Per germline, CDR1 MDHEN and CDR2 SYDVKM. J lost 4 bases, V lost 1 base, and 7 bases had no gene match. In nucleotides, the CDR3 is TGTGCCAGCAGTTTATCCGACAGGGGGGGATCCTATGGCTACACCTTC. It specifies CASSLSDRGGSYGYTF.

The rearrangement uses TRBV15 and TRBJ1-2; D is uncertain. The CDR3 has 14 amino acids. Trimming removed 0 bases from V and 4 bases from J, with 9 bases in between. Germline V lookup: CDR1 LNHNV, CDR2 YYDKDF (reference sequence). CDR3 in DNA: TGTGCCACCAGCAGAGAGAGCTTGCTCTATGGCTACACCTTC. Translation: CATSRESLLYGYTF.

V is TRBV4-2 and J is TRBJ2-1; a weak D match, TRBD1 (5 bases). The CDR3 spans 18 residues. Trimming cost V 1 base and J 1 base, with 17 bases left between them. Germline V gene data show CDR1 as LGHNA and CDR2 as YNFKEQ. In DNA, the CDR3 is TGTGCCAGCAGCCAAGGGAGACGGGCAGGGTATTCCTACAATGAGCAGTTCTTC. Translated, it gives CASSQGRRAGYSYNEQFF.

The chain couples TRBV19 to TRBJ2-2; 8 bases agree with TRBD2. Germline assignment: CDR1 LNHDA and CDR2 SQIVND (reference sequence). V gave up 5 bases and J gave up 4 bases; unmatched junction bases: 9. This CDR3 has 16 amino acids. The CDR3 loop reads CASSPRRLAITGELFF. CDR3 DNA sequence: TGTGCCAGTAGTCCCCGGCGACTAGCGATCACCGGGGAGCTGTTTTTT.

J is TRBJ2-1 and V is TRBV5-1; 7 bases line up with TRBD2. This CDR3 region has 15 residues. CDR1 is SGHRS and CDR2 is YFSETQ in the germline V gene. Trimming cost V 2 bases and J 3 bases; bases outside gene matches: 5. The CDR3: CASSLGLAVYNEQFF. Written as DNA, the CDR3 is TGCGCCAGCAGCTTAGGCCTAGCGGTCTACAATGAGCAGTTCTTC.

The rearrangement links TRBV28 to TRBJ2-2; D uncertain. CDR1 is MDHEN, CDR2 SYDVKM, per germline. This CDR3 spans 15 amino acids. Trimming stripped 1 base from V and 6 bases from J, with 12 bases between. The CDR3 bases are TGTGCCAGCAGTTTATCGGTCCGAGGCGCCGGGGAGCTGTTTTTT. This sequence encodes CASSLSVRGAGELFF.